The clone carrying this T cell receptor beta chain was counted a single time. This sample is drawn from a study of T cell repertoires in cytomegalovirus infection. The CDR3 loop spans 16 amino acids. Germline V gene data show CDR1 as MNHNY and CDR2 as SVGAGI (reference sequence). With 6 bases clipped from V and 3 bases from J, the junction kept 8 bases outside the gene matches. TCRdb re-called the reads with MiXCR, one entry per CDR3 protein. Among just under 550,000 distinct CDR3 sequences, less than 30% were seen once, and the ten largest hold less than 15%. The chain combines TRBV6-6 with TRBJ1-4; 9 nucleotides match TRBD1. This TCR was sampled from a human donor in good health (CMV status not recorded). Some clones in this sample may be carry-over from other donors' samples. Sequencing used PBMCs. The CDR3 region is CASRAQGAGANEKLFF. DNA for the CDR3: TGTGCCAGCAGGGCACAGGGGGCTGGAGCTAATGAAAAACTGTTTTTT.